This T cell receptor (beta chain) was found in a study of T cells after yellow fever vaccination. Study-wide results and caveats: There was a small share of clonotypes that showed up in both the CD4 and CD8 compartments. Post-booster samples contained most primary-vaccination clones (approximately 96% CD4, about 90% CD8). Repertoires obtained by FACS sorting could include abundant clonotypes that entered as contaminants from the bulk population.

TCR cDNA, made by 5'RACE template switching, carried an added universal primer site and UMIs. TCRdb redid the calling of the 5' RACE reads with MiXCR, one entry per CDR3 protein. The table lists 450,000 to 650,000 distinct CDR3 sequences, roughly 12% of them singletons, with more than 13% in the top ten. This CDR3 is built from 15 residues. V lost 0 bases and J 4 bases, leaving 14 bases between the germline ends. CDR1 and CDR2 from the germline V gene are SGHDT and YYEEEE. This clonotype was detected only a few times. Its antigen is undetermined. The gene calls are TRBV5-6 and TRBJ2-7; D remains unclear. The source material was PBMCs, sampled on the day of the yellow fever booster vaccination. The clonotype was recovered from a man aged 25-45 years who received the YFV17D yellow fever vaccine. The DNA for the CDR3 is TGTGCCAGCAGCTTGGCCAGTAGTAGATGGTACGAGCAGTACTTC. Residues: CASSLASSRWYEQYF.